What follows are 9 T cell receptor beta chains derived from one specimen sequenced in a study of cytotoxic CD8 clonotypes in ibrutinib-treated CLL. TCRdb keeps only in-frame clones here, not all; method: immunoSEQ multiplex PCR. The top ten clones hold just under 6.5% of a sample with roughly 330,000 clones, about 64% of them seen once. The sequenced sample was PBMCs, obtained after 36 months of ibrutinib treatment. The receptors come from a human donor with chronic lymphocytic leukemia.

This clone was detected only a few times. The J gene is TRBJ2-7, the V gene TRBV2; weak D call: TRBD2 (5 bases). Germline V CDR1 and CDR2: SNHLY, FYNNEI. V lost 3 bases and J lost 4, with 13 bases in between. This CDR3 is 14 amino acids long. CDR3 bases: TGTGCCAGCAGTGAGCACGGCACGGGATACGAGCAGTACTTC. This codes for CASSEHGTGYEQYF.

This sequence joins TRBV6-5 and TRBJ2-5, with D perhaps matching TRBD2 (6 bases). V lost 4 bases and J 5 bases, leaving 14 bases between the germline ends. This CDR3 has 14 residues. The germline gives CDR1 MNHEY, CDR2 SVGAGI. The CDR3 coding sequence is TGTGCCAGCAGTTCGGGACTTGGAGTGGAGACCCAGTACTTC. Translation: CASSSGLGVETQYF.

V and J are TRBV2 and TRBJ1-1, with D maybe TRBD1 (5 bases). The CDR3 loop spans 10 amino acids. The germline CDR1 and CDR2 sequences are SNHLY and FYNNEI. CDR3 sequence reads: CADSGQGLFF. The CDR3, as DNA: TGTGCAGACAGTGGGCAGGGACTTTTCTTT.

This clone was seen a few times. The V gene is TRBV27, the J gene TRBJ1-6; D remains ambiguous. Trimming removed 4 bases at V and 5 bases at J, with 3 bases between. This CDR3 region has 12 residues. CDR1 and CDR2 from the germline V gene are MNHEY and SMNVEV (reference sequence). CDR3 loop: CASSSNNSPLHF. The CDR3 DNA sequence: TGTGCCAGCAGTTCTAATAATTCACCCCTCCACTTT.

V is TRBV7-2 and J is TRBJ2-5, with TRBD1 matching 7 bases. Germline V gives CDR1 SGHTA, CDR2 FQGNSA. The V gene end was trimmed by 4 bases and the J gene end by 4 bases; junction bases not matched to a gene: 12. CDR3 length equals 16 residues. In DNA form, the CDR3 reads TGTGCCAGCAGCTCCTGGACAGGCCCGACGGGAGAGACCCAGTACTTC. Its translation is CASSSWTGPTGETQYF.

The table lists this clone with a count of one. The CDR3 reads CASSQAERTGAHETQYF. DNA of the CDR3: TGCGCCAGCAGCCAAGCTGAAAGAACGGGGGCCCATGAGACCCAGTACTTC. This sequence joins TRBV4-1 and TRBJ2-5; D could derive from TRBD1 or TRBD2 (6 bases each). V was cut by 1 base and J by 5 bases, with 20 bases left in between. Germline V lookup: CDR1 MGHRA, CDR2 YSYEKL. The CDR3 extends over 17 amino acids.

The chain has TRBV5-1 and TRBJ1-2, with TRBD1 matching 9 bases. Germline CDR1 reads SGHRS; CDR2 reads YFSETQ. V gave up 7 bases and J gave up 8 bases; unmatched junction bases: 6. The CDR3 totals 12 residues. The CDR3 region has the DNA TGCGCCAGCGGGGACAGGGAGAGGGGCTACACCTTC. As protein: CASGDRERGYTF.

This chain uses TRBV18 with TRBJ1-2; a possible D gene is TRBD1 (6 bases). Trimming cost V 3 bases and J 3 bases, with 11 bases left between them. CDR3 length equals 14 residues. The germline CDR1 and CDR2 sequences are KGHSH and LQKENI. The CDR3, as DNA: TGTGCCAGCTCACCGATCCCAGGGGACTATGGCTACACCTTC. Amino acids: CASSPIPGDYGYTF.

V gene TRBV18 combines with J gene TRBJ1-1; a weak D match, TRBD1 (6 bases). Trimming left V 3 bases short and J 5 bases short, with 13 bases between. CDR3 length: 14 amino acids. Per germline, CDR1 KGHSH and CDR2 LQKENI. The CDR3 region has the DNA TGTGCCAGCTCACCGATGGGGGGGCCTACTGAAGCTTTCTTT. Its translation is CASSPMGGPTEAFF.